This TCR beta chain is drawn from a study of T-cell reconstitution after alpha-beta-depleted transplantation in children. Preparation of the TCRbeta library involved a method that used unique molecular identifiers. In TCRdb, the PCR reads were re-called with MiXCR into one record per CDR3 protein. Among under 140,000 distinct CDR3 sequences, about a tenth were seen once, and the ten largest hold approximately 7.6%. This clonotype has ten or more counts. This CDR3 has 14 residues. The junction had 7 bases not matched to a gene; V was cut back by 8 bases and J by 5 bases. The sequence was obtained from a human donor who donated a stem cell graft to a child with acute lymphoblastic leukemia. This material consisted of PBMCs from the stem cell graft donor, taken from the stem cell graft. The genes are TRBV12-3 or TRBV12-4 and TRBJ1-2; TRBD1 aligns across 11 bases. For the CDR3, the DNA is TGTGCCAGCGGGGACAGGGGGAATGGTTATGGCTACACCTTC. Encoded protein: CASGDRGNGYGYTF.